This T cell receptor (beta chain) was sequenced during a study of low-dose radiotherapy and immunotherapy resistance in tumors. Across the whole study: Cohort 1 received 0.5 Gy per fraction every 2 weeks, totaling 6.5 Gy.

As for time point: after trial treatment. Treatment denoted: LDRT plus nivolumab, ipilimumab, low-dose cyclophosphamide and aspirin (RACIN trial). Alpha- and beta-chain coverage of first-strand cDNA came from TRAV- and TRBV-specific primers. It was with a constant-region primer and a V-primer adapter that TCRs were amplified over 20 PCR cycles. TCRdb processed the reads anew with MiXCR; each CDR3 protein has one entry. The table records under 90,000 distinct CDR3 sequences, 15% to 20% of them present only once. This clonotype has at least ten counts. This sample comprised PBMCs, obtained after low-dose radiotherapy plus immunotherapy. The source is a male donor with prostate cancer.

CDR3 DNA: TGCAGCGTTGCCGGACTAGCGGAAAGACCCTACGAGCAGTACTTC. It specifies CSVAGLAERPYEQYF. This rearrangement joins TRBV29-1 to TRBJ2-7; 10 bases are a match to TRBD2. From germline, CDR1 is SQVTM and CDR2 ANQGSEA. The junction had 8 bases not matched to a gene; V was cut back by 4 bases and J by 2 bases. This CDR3 has 15 residues.